Shown below are 11 T cell receptor beta chains from a single sample sequenced in a study of T-cell memory formation after mild COVID-19. TCRdb re-called the 5' RACE reads through MiXCR, storing one row per CDR3 protein. This repertoire shows roughly 320,000 distinct CDR3 sequences, under 30% found once; its top ten account for roughly 13%. The sample comprised PBMCs or a T cell subset sorted from them (not recorded which). The receptor source for this set is an adult woman who had mild COVID-19 (a few samples of this study predate the infection). Cell type and time point are not known.

This clonotype has just one count. V usage is TRBV20-1 and J usage is TRBJ1-4, with 10 bases fitting TRBD1. The CDR3 spans 16 residues. The germline V gene has CDR1 DFQATT and CDR2 SNEGSKA (reference sequence). V lost 1 base and J lost 1; bases outside the gene matches: 3. CDR3 in amino acids: CSARVDRGLTNEKLFF. Written as DNA, the CDR3 is TGCAGTGCTAGAGTCGACAGGGGGCTAACTAATGAAAAACTGTTTTTT.

This clonotype was detected only a few times. The gene calls are TRBV5-1 and TRBJ2-7; the match to TRBD2 covers 10 bases. Germline V lookup: CDR1 SGHRS, CDR2 YFSETQ. There are 15 residues in the CDR3. The V segment lost 4 bases and the J segment 5 bases; nucleotides outside the gene matches: 9. CDR3: CASSPRGLATDEQYF. CDR3 in DNA: TGCGCCAGCAGCCCGCGGGGACTAGCGACCGACGAGCAGTACTTC.

The chain is built from TRBV5-1 and TRBJ1-1, with TRBD1 matching over 12 bases. The CDR3 loop spans 14 amino acids. Germline values: CDR1 SGHRS, CDR2 YFSETQ. The V segment lost 4 bases and the J segment 7 bases; nucleotides outside the gene matches: 5. The CDR3 protein is CASSGGQGAYEAFF. In DNA form, the CDR3 reads TGCGCCAGCAGCGGGGGACAGGGGGCTTATGAAGCTTTCTTT.

The V gene is TRBV11-2, the J gene TRBJ2-3; D is unclear. This CDR3 comprises 14 residues. The V gene's germline CDR1 is SGHAT and CDR2 FQNNGV. With 3 bases removed from V and 2 bases from J, the gap between germline ends came to 9 bases. The CDR3 DNA is TGTGCCAGCAGCTTTGGCGATTTCACAGATACGCAGTATTTT. Translated, it gives CASSFGDFTDTQYF. The full variable domain, in which reference TRBV11-2 and TRBJ2-3 provide the parts outside the CDR3, is EAGVAQSPRYKIIEKRQSVAFWCNPISGHATLYWYQQILGQGPKLLIQFQNNGVVDDSQLPKDRFSAERLKGVDSTLKIQPAKLEDSAVYLCASSFGDFTDTQYFGPGTRLTVL.

This clonotype was seen a few times. The chain links TRBV7-9 to TRBJ2-5; 7 nucleotides align to TRBD1. CDR1 and CDR2 from the germline V gene are SEHNR and FQNEAQ (reference sequence). The CDR3 runs to 15 residues. The V gene end was trimmed by 4 bases and the J gene end by 1 base; junction bases not matched to a gene: 6. The CDR3 bases are TGTGCCAGCAGCTATTCGGACAGGATCCAAGAGACCCAGTACTTC. It translates to CASSYSDRIQETQYF. The variable domain in full, completed from reference TRBV7-9 and TRBJ2-5, reads DTGVSQNPRHKITKRGQNVTFRCDPISEHNRLYWYRQTLGQGPEFLTYFQNEAQLEKSRLLSDRFSAERPKGSFSTLEIQRTEQGDSAMYLCASSYSDRIQETQYFGPGTRLLVL.

The chain carries TRBV4-1 and TRBJ1-3; TRBD1 matches at 7 bases. Per the germline V gene, CDR1 is MGHRA and CDR2 is YSYEKL. This CDR3 comprises 21 residues. The trim removed 6 bases at V and 0 bases at J, leaving 23 bases unmatched. CDR3 DNA sequence: TGCGCCAGCAGGGAACGATGGAGGCCCCCCGGGACAGAGTTCTCTGGAAACACCATATATTTT. Translating it yields CASRERWRPPGTEFSGNTIYF.

This clonotype appeared a few times. The chain has TRBV7-8 and TRBJ2-5; 8 bases are a match to TRBD2. The junction had 6 bases not matched to a gene; V was cut back by 1 base and J by 5 bases. Germline-derived CDR1 and CDR2 are SGHVS and FQNEAQ. CDR3 length: 15 residues. The CDR3 protein is CASSLDGRAAETQYF. The CDR3 nucleotides read TGTGCCAGCAGCTTAGACGGGAGGGCCGCGGAGACCCAGTACTTC. The entire variable domain, with the rest obtained from reference TRBV7-8 and TRBJ2-5, is as follows: GAGVSQSPRYKVAKRGQDVALRCDPISGHVSLFWYQQALGQGPEFLTYFQNEAQLDKSGLPSDRFFAERPEGSVSTLKIQRTQQEDSAVYLCASSLDGRAAETQYFGPGTRLLVL.

In this sample, this clonotype turned up a few times. CDR3 sequence: CASSYDSGANVLTF. DNA for the CDR3: TGTGCCAGCAGTTACGACTCTGGGGCCAACGTCCTGACTTTC. The chain couples TRBV6-6 to TRBJ2-6; D unresolved. The CDR3 covers 14 residues. The germline CDR1 and CDR2 sequences are MNHNY and SVGAGI (reference sequence). Trimming shortened V by 2 bases and J by 0 bases, and 2 bases separated the two germline ends.

J is TRBJ1-3 and V is TRBV28; D gene ambiguous. Germline CDR1 MDHEN, CDR2 SYDVKM. The V gene lost 5 bases and the J gene lost 0 bases, with 8 bases spanning the gap. CDR3 length equals 14 residues. The CDR3 reads CASSLIISGNTIYF. The CDR3 coding sequence is TGTGCCAGCAGTCTAATAATCTCTGGAAACACCATATATTTT.

The chain employs TRBV27 and TRBJ2-1, with D uncertain. The CDR3 length is 16 residues. The germline CDR1 and CDR2 sequences are MNHEY and SMNVEV (reference sequence). Deletions cut 4 bases from V and 0 bases from J, with 13 bases between. The CDR3 reads CASSSHQADSYNEQFF. In DNA, the CDR3 is TGTGCCAGCAGTTCACACCAGGCGGACTCCTACAATGAGCAGTTCTTC.

The chain joins TRBV24-1 to TRBJ1-5; D uncertain. The CDR3 covers 13 residues. The germline CDR1 and CDR2 sequences are KGHDR and SFDVKD. V lost 7 bases, J lost 3 bases, and 9 bases lay in between. The DNA of the CDR3 is TGTGCCACCAGGGCGGGGTTCAATCAGCCCCAGCATTTT. Translating gives CATRAGFNQPQHF.